These 26 T cell receptor beta chains originate from one sample sequenced in a study of CD8+ T cells in alopecia areata. RNA, once extracted, was reverse transcribed into cDNA for use as the sequencing template. TCRdb's table, derived via immunoSEQ multiplex PCR, lists solely in-frame clones and lacks some. The repertoire holds over 110,000 clones, with about half as singletons. Sample: CD4+ T cells sorted from blood, taken at week 0. All receptors come from a human donor with alopecia areata.

The rearrangement links TRBV30 to TRBJ1-2; D not certain. V gave up 2 bases and J gave up 0 bases, with 7 bases separating them. The length of the CDR3 is 13 residues. CDR1 GTSNPN and CDR2 SVGIG come from the germline V gene (reference sequence). CDR3 in DNA: TGTGCCTGGAGTCCGGCAGCTAACTATGGCTACACCTTC. It is translated as CAWSPAANYGYTF.

This clone came up a few times. The chain is built from TRBV19 and TRBJ2-5, with a possible D match to TRBD1 (7 bases). CDR1 is LNHDA and CDR2 is SQIVND in the germline V gene (reference sequence). V lost 3 bases and J lost 5, with 13 bases in between. The CDR3 is 14 residues long. The chain's CDR3 is CASSIQGGQETQYF. CDR3 DNA sequence: TGTGCCAGTAGTATCCAGGGGGGCCAGGAGACCCAGTACTTC.

This clone was observed a handful of times. V and J are TRBV7-9 and TRBJ2-3; D is unresolved. The CDR3 consists of 12 residues. Germline CDR1 reads SEHNR; CDR2 reads FQNEAQ (reference sequence). V was trimmed by 7 bases and J by 11 bases, leaving 16 bases between them. The CDR3 DNA is TGTGCCAGCACGCTTGACTCCCTAAGGCAGTATTTT. This gives the protein CASTLDSLRQYF.

The CDR3 DNA reads TGTGCCAGCTCACCAACCGGGACAGGGCAAGAGACCCAGTACTTC. This encodes CASSPTGTGQETQYF. This chain uses TRBV18 with TRBJ2-5, with 9 bases aligning to TRBD1. Germline CDR1 KGHSH, CDR2 LQKENI. Germline trimming cut 2 bases from V and 2 bases from J; bases unmatched to any gene: 3. The CDR3 has 15 residues.

The V gene is TRBV5-1, the J gene TRBJ2-5; either TRBD1 or TRBD2 may supply D (6 bases each). CDR1 is SGHRS, CDR2 YFSETQ, per germline. The CDR3 consists of 14 residues. V was cut by 5 bases and J by 4 bases, with 15 bases left in between. The CDR3 is CASSTGRGGETQYF. In DNA form, the CDR3 reads TGCGCCAGCAGTACAGGCAGGGGAGGAGAGACCCAGTACTTC.

The CDR3 here is CASSHSGTGIEKLFF. The CDR3, as DNA: TGCGCCAGCAGCCATTCCGGGACAGGGATTGAAAAACTGTTTTTT. The chain joins TRBV4-1 to TRBJ1-4; 9 bases are shared with TRBD1. CDR1 MGHRA and CDR2 YSYEKL come from the germline V gene. The junction had 6 bases not matched to a gene; V was cut back by 3 bases and J by 7 bases. The CDR3 is 15 residues long.

The genes are TRBV7-2 and TRBJ2-6, with 9 bases aligning to TRBD1. There are 17 residues in the CDR3. V lost 5 bases to trimming and J lost 1 base; unmatched junction nucleotides: 6. The V gene's germline CDR1 is SGHTA and CDR2 FQGNSA. The CDR3 region is CASSPHGTGSGANVLTF. The CDR3 bases are TGTGCCAGCAGCCCCCACGGGACAGGGTCTGGGGCCAACGTCCTGACTTTC.

This clone was seen once. J is TRBJ2-7 and V is TRBV5-1; TRBD2 agrees at 8 bases. V lost 3 bases and J lost 4; bases outside the gene matches: 9. Germline V gene lookup returns CDR1 SGHRS and CDR2 YFSETQ. The length of the CDR3 is 15 residues. The CDR3 nucleotides read TGCGCCAGCAGCTCGAGCGGGAGTTTAACGTACGAGCAGTACTTC. This translates into CASSSSGSLTYEQYF.

This chain connects TRBV10-2 to TRBJ2-7; 9 bases line up with TRBD2. The CDR3 runs to 15 residues. The germline V gene has CDR1 WSHSY and CDR2 SAAADI. Trimming cost V 6 bases and J 0 bases; bases outside gene matches: 6. The DNA of the CDR3 is TGCGCCAGCAGGTTAGCGGGGGATAGCTCCTACGAGCAGTACTTC. Its protein is CASRLAGDSSYEQYF.

This clone was counted between two and nine times. V gene TRBV9 combines with J gene TRBJ1-1; 7 nucleotides match TRBD1. This CDR3 has 12 amino acids. V lost 0 bases, J lost 9 bases, and 2 bases stayed unmatched. CDR1 is SGDLS, CDR2 YYNGEE, per germline. The CDR3 protein is CASSVGGQQAFF. As DNA, the CDR3 is TGTGCCAGCAGCGTAGGGGGACAGCAAGCTTTCTTT. Full variable domain (missing parts from reference TRBV9 and TRBJ1-1): DSGVTQTPKHLITATGQRVTLRCSPRSGDLSVYWYQQSLDQGLQFLIQYYNGEERAKGNILERFSAQQFPDLHSELNLSSLELGDSALYFCASSVGGQQAFFGQGTRLTVV.

The chain carries TRBV27 and TRBJ2-2; 10 positions match TRBD2. This CDR3 comprises 17 residues. V gave up 0 bases and J gave up 7 bases; unmatched junction bases: 8. Germline assignment: CDR1 MNHEY and CDR2 SMNVEV (reference sequence). CDR3 nucleotides: TGTGCCAGCAGTTTATCGAGGATAGCGGGAGGTATCGGGGAGCTGTTTTTT. It yields the protein CASSLSRIAGGIGELFF.

This clone appeared a few times. The CDR3 here is CAWNSRIEGEQYF. The CDR3 DNA sequence: TGTGCCTGGAATAGCAGGATCGAAGGCGAGCAGTACTTC. The rearrangement links TRBV30 to TRBJ2-7; D gene unclear. Trimming pared 4 bases from V and 6 bases from J, leaving 16 bases between. CDR3 length: 13 amino acids. Germline assignment: CDR1 GTSNPN and CDR2 SVGIG (reference sequence).

The J gene is TRBJ2-7, the V gene TRBV29-1; 9 nucleotides align to TRBD2. The germline V gene encodes CDR1 SQVTM and CDR2 ANQGSEA. CDR3 length equals 13 residues. V shed 4 bases and J 1 base; nucleotides not matched to a gene: 2. CDR3 sequence (DNA): TGCAGCGTTGCAGCGGGGGGTTCCTACGAGCAGTACTTC. Encoded protein: CSVAAGGSYEQYF.

This clone was observed a handful of times. The chain is built from TRBV7-2 and TRBJ2-7, with 8 bases fitting TRBD2. This CDR3 is 15 amino acids long. The trim removed 5 bases at V and 1 base at J, leaving 7 bases unmatched. The germline V gene encodes CDR1 SGHTA and CDR2 FQGNSA. The DNA of the CDR3 is TGTGCCAGCAGCCCTATGGCGGGGGGATCCTACGAGCAGTACTTC. Its protein product is CASSPMAGGSYEQYF.

The gene calls are TRBV30 and TRBJ1-5; TRBD1 matches 7 bases. J lost 2 bases, V lost 1 base, and 2 bases had no gene match. The CDR3 is 14 residues long. Germline CDR1 reads GTSNPN; CDR2 reads SVGIG (reference sequence). CDR3 in DNA: TGTGCCTGGAGTGAGGGGACAGGCAATCAGCCCCAGCATTTT. Protein sequence: CAWSEGTGNQPQHF.

The rearrangement joins TRBV6-5 to TRBJ1-5, with unresolved D. CDR1 and CDR2 (germline): MNHEY, SVGAGI. The V and J ends lost 4 bases and 4 bases respectively, with 14 bases between them. CDR3 size: 15 residues. CDR3 DNA sequence: TGTGCCAGCAGTTGGAGAGGAGATGGGAATCAGCCCCAGCATTTT. It encodes CASSWRGDGNQPQHF.

J is TRBJ1-2 and V is TRBV30; D gene uncertain. The CDR3 is 13 amino acids. V was shortened by 1 base and J by 2 bases, with 8 bases between the two germline ends. Germline CDR1 reads GTSNPN; CDR2 reads SVGIG (reference sequence). In DNA form, the CDR3 reads TGTGCCTGGAGTGCAAACCGGAACTATGGCTACACCTTC. Amino acids: CAWSANRNYGYTF. Filled out from reference TRBV30 and TRBJ1-2, the complete variable domain reads SQTIHQWPATLVQPVGSPLSLECTVEGTSNPNLYWYRQAAGRGLQLLFYSVGIGQISSEVPQNLSASRPQDRQFILSSKKLLLSDSGFYLCAWSANRNYGYTFGSGTRLTVV.

This clone has only a few counts. This rearrangement joins TRBV28 to TRBJ2-7, with TRBD1 matching 11 bases. The CDR3 covers 17 residues. With 4 bases clipped from V and 6 bases from J, the junction kept 14 bases outside the gene matches. Germline CDR1 is MDHEN and CDR2 is SYDVKM. CDR3 DNA sequence: TGTGCCAGCAGTTCAGCGGAGGTCCCGGGACAGGGGGGCGAGCAGTACTTC. Translation: CASSSAEVPGQGGEQYF.

The chain combines TRBV30 with TRBJ1-5, with TRBD1 matching over 8 bases. The V and J ends lost 4 bases and 1 base, in that order; junction bases with no gene match: 12. This CDR3 contains 17 residues. Germline CDR1 is GTSNPN and CDR2 is SVGIG (reference sequence). The CDR3 DNA sequence: TGTGCCTGGACCCCCCCCCGGACAGGGAACAGCAATCAGCCCCAGCATTTT. Translation gives CAWTPPRTGNSNQPQHF.

A few counts support this clone. The chain couples TRBV5-4 to TRBJ2-1; D assignment may be TRBD1 or TRBD2 (5 bases each). The CDR3 sequence is 13 residues long. Trimming took 4 bases from V and 6 from J, leaving 11 bases between them. The germline CDR1 and CDR2 sequences are SGHNT and YYREEE (reference sequence). The CDR3, as DNA: TGTGCCAGCAGCCTCTGGGGGAGCAATGAGCAGTTCTTC. Translation gives CASSLWGSNEQFF.

This clone was recorded at least ten times. This sample also contains other DNA sequences that code for the same CDR3. The CDR3 nucleotides read TGTGCCAGCAGCTTGTCCGATGAGCAGTTCTTC. Translating it yields CASSLSDEQFF. The gene calls are TRBV7-2 and TRBJ2-1; no firm D call. Deletions cut 3 bases from V and 8 bases from J, with 5 bases between. This CDR3 is 11 amino acids long. From germline, CDR1 is SGHTA and CDR2 FQGNSA.

V and J are TRBV7-2 and TRBJ2-7; no definite D call. With 2 bases removed from V and 6 bases from J, the gap between germline ends came to 14 bases. Germline V gene sequence: CDR1 SGHTA, CDR2 FQGNSA. The CDR3 consists of 14 residues. The CDR3 coding sequence is TGTGCCAGCAGCTTAACCTCCGGGCCCGTCGAGCAGTACTTC. Amino acid sequence: CASSLTSGPVEQYF.

The CDR3 DNA reads as TGCAGCGTTGATACGGGGGGCCAAGAGACCCAGTACTTC. It codes for CSVDTGGQETQYF. The chain employs TRBV29-1 and TRBJ2-5; 7 bases are a match to TRBD2. V trimming: 3 bases; J trimming: 1 base; junction bases outside the gene matches: 2. This CDR3 contains 13 residues. The V gene's germline CDR1 is SQVTM and CDR2 ANQGSEA.

The chain has TRBV29-1 and TRBJ1-2; D unresolved. The CDR3 spans 11 residues. V lost 4 bases to trimming and J lost 5 bases, with 8 bases between them. Germline CDR1 and CDR2: SQVTM and ANQGSEA. The CDR3 reads CSVAREYGYTF. The CDR3 nucleotides read TGCAGCGTTGCCAGAGAGTATGGCTACACCTTC. The entire variable domain, with the rest obtained from reference TRBV29-1 and TRBJ1-2, is as follows: SAVISQKPSRDICQRGTSLTIQCQVDSQVTMMFWYRQQPGQSLTLIATANQGSEATYESGFVIDKFPISRPNLTFSTLTVSNMSPEDSSIYLCSVAREYGYTFGSGTRLTVV.

CDR3 sequence (DNA): TGTGCCAGCACGAGGGAATATGGCTACACCTTC. Encoded protein: CASTREYGYTF. This sequence joins TRBV2 and TRBJ1-2; D uncertain. The CDR3 length is 11 residues. Trimming took 7 bases from V and 5 from J, leaving 8 bases between them. Per germline, CDR1 SNHLY and CDR2 FYNNEI.

The chain joins TRBV7-2 to TRBJ2-7; D is possibly TRBD1 or TRBD2 (7 bases each). The CDR3 spans 14 residues. V lost 5 bases, J lost 6 bases, and 17 bases lay in between. Per the germline V gene, CDR1 is SGHTA and CDR2 is FQGNSA. The CDR3 sequence is CASSPRQGGGEQYF. The CDR3 nucleotides read TGTGCCAGCAGCCCACGACAGGGCGGGGGCGAGCAGTACTTC. Full variable domain (missing parts from reference TRBV7-2 and TRBJ2-7): GAGVSQSPSNKVTEKGKDVELRCDPISGHTALYWYRQSLGQGLEFLIYFQGNSAPDKSGLPSDRFSAERTGGSVSTLTIQRTQQEDSAVYLCASSPRQGGGEQYFGPGTRLTVT.